These 31 T cell receptor beta chains were all obtained from the same sample, sequenced in a study of OX40 agonist ivuxolimab in advanced cancers. TCRdb keeps only in-frame clones here, not all; method: immunoSEQ multiplex PCR. Of over 85,000 clones in the sample, roughly nine tenths are singletons; the top ten hold around 0.26%. The source material was CD4+ or CD8+ T cells sorted from blood, sampled in a trial of the OX40 agonist ivuxolimab. These receptors came from an adult with an advanced solid tumor such as melanoma, head and neck, liver or kidney cancer.

The sample holds one count of this clone. At one of its ends the junction is not consistent with the germline gene, which may arise from a read error. V and J are TRBV7-7 and TRBJ2-3, with D perhaps matching TRBD2 (6 bases). The CDR3 totals 13 residues. The germline V gene has CDR1 SSHAT and CDR2 FNYEAQ (reference sequence). The CDR3 reads CASSLSGEYTQYF. Written as DNA, the CDR3 is TGTGCTAGCAGCTTATCGGGAGAATATACGCAGTATTTT. The entire variable domain, with the rest obtained from reference TRBV7-7 and TRBJ2-3, is as follows: GAGVSQSPRYKVTKRGQDVTLRCDPISSHATLYWYQQALGQGPEFLTYFNYEAQPDKSGLPSDRFSAERPEGSISTLTIQRTEQRDSAMYRCASSLSGEYTQYFGPGTRLTVL.

The gene calls are TRBV29-1 and TRBJ1-1; a weak D match, TRBD1 (6 bases). CDR1 is SQVTM, CDR2 ANQGSEA, per germline. The CDR3 runs 11 residues. Trimming left V 4 bases short and J 10 bases short, with 13 bases between. CDR3 sequence (DNA): TGCAGCGTTGTTGGGGGGCTAGGAGCTTTCTTT. Translation: CSVVGGLGAFF. Supplemented by reference TRBV29-1 and TRBJ1-1, the full variable domain reads SAVISQKPSRDICQRGTSLTIQCQVDSQVTMMFWYRQQPGQSLTLIATANQGSEATYESGFVIDKFPISRPNLTFSTLTVSNMSPEDSSIYLCSVVGGLGAFFGQGTRLTVV.

The chain carries TRBV15 and TRBJ2-2; D unclear. Germline CDR1 and CDR2: LNHNV and YYDKDF (reference sequence). Deletions cut 0 bases from V and 0 bases from J, with 8 bases between. The CDR3 is made up of 16 amino acids. CDR3 coding DNA: TGTGCCACCAGCAGAGATTGGGGAACGAACACCGGGGAGCTGTTTTTT. Protein sequence: CATSRDWGTNTGELFF.

The V call is TRBV21-1, the J call TRBJ2-7; the D call in the table, TRBD1, was not verified against the DNA. TRBV21-1 is a known pseudogene. This CDR3 is built from 15 residues. CDR3 sequence: CASSKGGDRADEQYF. The CDR3 nucleotides read TGTGCCAGCAGCAAAGGTGGGGACAGGGCGGACGAGCAGTACTTC.

The chain combines TRBV27 with TRBJ2-2; no reliable D call. This CDR3 region has 12 residues. The V end was cut by 3 bases, the J end by 5 bases, with 4 bases between. CDR1 MNHEY and CDR2 SMNVEV come from the germline V gene (reference sequence). For the CDR3, the DNA is TGTGCCAGCAGTTTCATAACCGGGGAGCTGTTTTTT. It translates to CASSFITGELFF.

V and J are TRBV7-9 and TRBJ2-1; 7 positions match TRBD1. V trimming: 6 bases; J trimming: 4 bases; junction bases outside the gene matches: 12. The CDR3 length is 16 residues. CDR1 is SEHNR and CDR2 is FQNEAQ in the germline V gene (reference sequence). In DNA form, the CDR3 reads TGTGCCAGCAGTACGAAACCGGGACAGCGATACAATGAGCAGTTCTTC. This codes for CASSTKPGQRYNEQFF.

The CDR3 loop is CASSPQRSNTGELFF. CDR3 DNA sequence: TGTGCCAGCAGCCCACAGCGCAGCAACACCGGGGAGCTGTTTTTT. The rearrangement joins TRBV13 to TRBJ2-2, with unresolved D. The CDR3 has 15 residues. Germline assignment: CDR1 PRHDT and CDR2 FYEKMQ (reference sequence). Trimming cost V 5 bases and J 2 bases, with 12 bases left between them.

The chain couples TRBV5-4 to TRBJ2-7; the match to TRBD1 covers 10 bases. The V gene end was trimmed by 3 bases and the J gene end by 6 bases; junction bases not matched to a gene: 9. The germline V gene encodes CDR1 SGHNT and CDR2 YYREEE (reference sequence). This CDR3 comprises 15 residues. The CDR3 DNA is TGTGCCAGCAGCTCCGGGGCTAGGACAGGGGGCGAGCAGTACTTC. Translation gives CASSSGARTGGEQYF.

The chain uses TRBV7-9 and TRBJ1-2; no clear D gene. The CDR3 spans 12 residues. Germline V gene lookup returns CDR1 SEHNR and CDR2 FQNEAQ (reference sequence). V was pared by 5 bases and J by 6 bases, with 10 bases between. The CDR3 here is CASSPLGDGYTF. The CDR3 DNA follows: TGTGCCAGCAGCCCCCTGGGAGATGGCTACACCTTC.

The genes are TRBV18 and TRBJ2-1, with TRBD2 matching 10 bases. CDR3 size: 16 residues. In germline, CDR1 is KGHSH, CDR2 LQKENI. Losses at the gene ends were 2 bases for V and 0 bases for J; bases not matched to a gene: 1. In nucleotides, the CDR3 is TGTGCCAGCTCACCATCTAGCGGGAGCTCCTACAATGAGCAGTTCTTC. This encodes CASSPSSGSSYNEQFF.

J is TRBJ1-4 and V is TRBV27, with 9 bases aligning to TRBD1. CDR1 and CDR2 from the germline V gene are MNHEY and SMNVEV (reference sequence). V lost 4 bases, J lost 8 bases, and 11 bases stayed unmatched. The CDR3 is made up of 16 amino acids. CDR3 in DNA: TGTGCCAGCAGTTCCCCGAACCGGGACAGGGAAGAAAAACTGTTTTTT. It encodes CASSSPNRDREEKLFF. The variable domain in full, with the rest retrieved from reference TRBV27 and TRBJ1-4, is EAQVTQNPRYLITVTGKKLTVTCSQNMNHEYMSWYRQDPGLGLRQIYYSMNVEVTDKGDVPEGYKVSRKEKRNFPLILESPSPNQTSLYFCASSSPNRDREEKLFFGSGTQLSVL.

The chain uses TRBV15 and TRBJ1-5; 7 nucleotides match TRBD1. The junction had 5 bases not matched to a gene; V was cut back by 8 bases and J by 4 bases. The CDR3 length is 13 residues. The germline V gene has CDR1 LNHNV and CDR2 YYDKDF (reference sequence). In DNA, the CDR3 is TGTGCCACCGGAAAACAGGGGAATCAGCCCCAGCATTTT. Encoded protein: CATGKQGNQPQHF.

CDR3 sequence: CASSLYENTEAFF. In DNA form, the CDR3 reads TGTGCCAGCAGCTTATACGAGAACACTGAAGCTTTCTTT. The chain recombines TRBV11-3 with TRBJ1-1; D not resolved. CDR3 length: 13 residues. The V gene's germline CDR1 is SGHNT and CDR2 YENEEA. Trimming took 2 bases from V and 1 from J, leaving 5 bases between them.

CDR3 sequence reads: CASSGDSAGELFF. The CDR3 bases are TGTGCCAGCAGTGGGGACAGCGCCGGGGAGCTGTTTTTT. The chain couples TRBV2 to TRBJ2-2; 7 bases are shared with TRBD1. Germline CDR1 reads SNHLY; CDR2 reads FYNNEI. This CDR3 has 13 amino acids. Trimming cost V 4 bases and J 6 bases; bases outside gene matches: 2.

The chain couples TRBV2 to TRBJ2-7; D is unresolved. This CDR3 has 13 residues. The ends were cut back, 7 bases at V and 0 bases at J, with 10 bases in the middle. Germline V CDR1 and CDR2: SNHLY, FYNNEI. In nucleotides, the CDR3 is TGTGCCAGCATGAGACTGAGCTCCTACGAGCAGTACTTC. Translated, it gives CASMRLSSYEQYF.

The chain joins TRBV14 to TRBJ2-3, with TRBD2 identical over 8 bases. V was pared by 4 bases and J by 6 bases, with 9 bases of the junction left unmatched. CDR1 SGHDN and CDR2 FVKESK come from the germline V gene. The CDR3 is 15 residues long. CDR3 protein: CASSLSAGGSDTQYF. CDR3 DNA sequence: TGTGCCAGCAGCCTCAGCGCGGGGGGTTCGGATACGCAGTATTTT.

The chain carries TRBV4-2 and TRBJ2-2, with 11 bases identical to TRBD1. The germline V gene encodes CDR1 LGHNA and CDR2 YNFKEQ. The CDR3 covers 15 residues. Trimming at V came to 4 bases and at J to 5 bases, leaving 3 bases not matched to a gene. CDR3 in amino acids: CASSPGQGGTGELFF. CDR3 DNA: TGTGCCAGCAGCCCGGGACAGGGGGGGACCGGGGAGCTGTTTTTT.

CDR3 protein: CASTPPGARTEAFF. In DNA form, the CDR3 reads TGTGCCAGCACACCACCTGGGGCGCGGACTGAAGCTTTCTTT. J is TRBJ1-1 and V is TRBV6-5, with D possibly matching TRBD1 (5 bases). This CDR3 contains 14 residues. The germline CDR1 and CDR2 sequences are MNHEY and SVGAGI. Trimming took off 7 bases at V and 5 bases at J, with 17 bases between the two ends.

V usage is TRBV18 and J usage is TRBJ2-7; 8 bases map to TRBD1. Germline CDR1 and CDR2: KGHSH and LQKENI. The CDR3 spans 13 residues. The ends lost 5 bases at V and 9 bases at J; junction bases unmatched: 9. In DNA, the CDR3 is TGTGCCAGCTCAACCGGACAGGGAATGGGGCAGTACTTC. Translation gives CASSTGQGMGQYF.

The V gene is TRBV7-9, the J gene TRBJ1-6; 8 nucleotides agree with TRBD1. This CDR3 region has 16 residues. Trimming cost V 0 bases and J 10 bases; bases outside gene matches: 8. The germline CDR1 and CDR2 sequences are SEHNR and FQNEAQ (reference sequence). This chain's CDR3 is CASSLALGQGESPLHF. CDR3 nucleotides: TGTGCCAGCAGCTTAGCGCTAGGACAGGGAGAATCACCCCTCCACTTT.

The chain is built from TRBV30 and TRBJ1-2; 7 nucleotides align to TRBD1. CDR1 and CDR2 (germline): GTSNPN, SVGIG (reference sequence). This CDR3 spans 13 amino acids. V shed 1 base, J shed 8 bases, and the junction held 7 bases outside the gene matches. In DNA, the CDR3 is TGTGCCTGGAGTGAGAGGAGGGGGCAAGGCTACACCTTC. Translation: CAWSERRGQGYTF.

The V gene is TRBV9, the J gene TRBJ1-3; 9 bases fit TRBD1. This CDR3 is 17 amino acids long. In germline, CDR1 is SGDLS, CDR2 YYNGEE. With 3 bases clipped from V and 0 bases from J, the junction kept 7 bases outside the gene matches. The CDR3 spells CASSASGQGYSGNTIYF. In DNA form, the CDR3 reads TGTGCCAGCAGCGCATCGGGACAGGGATACTCTGGAAACACCATATATTTT.

The chain recombines TRBV28 with TRBJ1-5, with 10 bases lining up with TRBD1. CDR1 is MDHEN and CDR2 is SYDVKM in the germline V gene. J gave up 9 bases and V 3 bases, and 8 bases lay outside the gene matches. CDR3 length equals 15 residues. DNA for the CDR3: TGTGCCAGCAGTTTGGGACAGGGGCCCCGCCGGCCCCAGCATTTT. Amino acids: CASSLGQGPRRPQHF.

The chain is built from TRBV4-2 and TRBJ1-2; D is perhaps TRBD1 (5 bases). V was clipped by 0 bases and J by 7 bases, with 15 bases between them. Germline loops: CDR1 LGHNA, CDR2 YNFKEQ. The CDR3 is 15 amino acids. The CDR3 sequence is CASSQDSRGGVGYTF. The DNA for the CDR3 is TGTGCCAGCAGCCAAGATAGTCGGGGCGGTGTTGGCTACACCTTC.

The J gene is TRBJ2-5, the V gene TRBV20-1; D is undetermined. The germline gives CDR1 DFQATT, CDR2 SNEGSKA (reference sequence). Trimming took off 6 bases at V and 7 bases at J, with 12 bases between the two ends. The CDR3 is 11 amino acids. CDR3 nucleotide sequence: TGCAGTGCACCCGGGTTTCGGACCCAGTACTTC. Amino acid sequence: CSAPGFRTQYF.

V gene TRBV4-2 combines with J gene TRBJ1-2, with 7 bases matching TRBD1. The CDR3 extends over 15 amino acids. Losses at the gene ends were 0 bases for V and 2 bases for J; bases not matched to a gene: 3. Germline CDR1 reads LGHNA; CDR2 reads YNFKEQ. The CDR3 DNA follows: TGTGCCAGCAGCCAAGAGTTGACAGGGAACTATGGCTACACCTTC. This encodes CASSQELTGNYGYTF.

V usage is TRBV19 and J usage is TRBJ2-1; D remains unclear. The CDR3 spans 14 residues. Germline assignment: CDR1 LNHDA and CDR2 SQIVND (reference sequence). Trimming cost V 7 bases and J 0 bases, with 10 bases left between them. CDR3 region: CASMMSLSYNEQFF. In nucleotides, the CDR3 is TGTGCCAGTATGATGTCCCTCTCCTACAATGAGCAGTTCTTC. The full variable domain, rest sourced from reference TRBV19 and TRBJ2-1, is DGGITQSPKYLFRKEGQNVTLSCEQNLNHDAMYWYRQDPGQGLRLIYYSQIVNDFQKGDIAEGYSVSREKKESFPLTVTSAQKNPTAFYLCASMMSLSYNEQFFGPGTRLTVL.

This chain joins TRBV18 and TRBJ1-1; D gene uncertain. V gave up 1 base and J gave up 0 bases, with 12 bases separating them. Germline V gene data show CDR1 as KGHSH and CDR2 as LQKENI. This CDR3 contains 16 residues. DNA for the CDR3: TGTGCCAGCTCACCACGGCAGAACAATATGAACACTGAAGCTTTCTTT. Translation: CASSPRQNNMNTEAFF.

This sequence joins TRBV19 and TRBJ2-7; D may match TRBD1 or TRBD2 (6 bases each). CDR3 length: 11 residues. V dropped 9 bases and J dropped 5 bases, with 11 bases sitting between them. Germline V gene lookup returns CDR1 LNHDA and CDR2 SQIVND (reference sequence). CDR3 amino acids: CASSRGDEQYF. DNA of the CDR3: TGTGCCAGCTCTAGGGGGGACGAGCAGTACTTC. Variable domain in full (rest from reference TRBV19 and TRBJ2-7): DGGITQSPKYLFRKEGQNVTLSCEQNLNHDAMYWYRQDPGQGLRLIYYSQIVNDFQKGDIAEGYSVSREKKESFPLTVTSAQKNPTAFYLCASSRGDEQYFGPGTRLTVT.

V usage is TRBV2 and J usage is TRBJ2-7; the D gene is possibly TRBD1 (5 bases). Trimming took 5 bases from V and 2 from J, leaving 13 bases between them. The CDR3 loop spans 14 amino acids. From germline, CDR1 is SNHLY and CDR2 FYNNEI. CDR3 DNA: TGTGCCAGCAGTACTGACTTGACAGCCTACGAGCAGTACTTC. Translated: CASSTDLTAYEQYF.

The rearrangement joins TRBV7-9 to TRBJ2-1; 8 bases map to TRBD1. The CDR3 runs 14 residues. Germline V CDR1 and CDR2: SEHNR, FQNEAQ (reference sequence). Trimming took 5 bases from V and 12 from J; bases not matched to a gene: 12. The CDR3 sequence is CASSNRDRTNMQFF. DNA of the CDR3: TGTGCCAGCAGCAACCGGGACAGGACTAACATGCAGTTCTTC.